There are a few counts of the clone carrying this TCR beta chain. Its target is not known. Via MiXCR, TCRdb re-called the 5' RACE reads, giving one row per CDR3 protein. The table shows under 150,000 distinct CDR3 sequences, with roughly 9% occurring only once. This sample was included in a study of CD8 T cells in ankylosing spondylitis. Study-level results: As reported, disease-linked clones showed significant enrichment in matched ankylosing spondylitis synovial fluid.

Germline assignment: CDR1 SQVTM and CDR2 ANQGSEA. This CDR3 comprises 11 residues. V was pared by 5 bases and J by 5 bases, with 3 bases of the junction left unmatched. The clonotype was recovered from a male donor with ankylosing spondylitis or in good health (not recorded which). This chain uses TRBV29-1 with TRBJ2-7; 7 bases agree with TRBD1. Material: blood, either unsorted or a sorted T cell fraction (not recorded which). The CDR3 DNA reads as TGCAGCGTTACAGGGGCAGACGAGCAGTACTTC. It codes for CSVTGADEQYF.